One and the same sample provided the 10 T cell receptor beta chains below, sequenced in a study of cytomegalovirus exposure and HLA in healthy donors. The PCR was carried out with 60 Vbeta primers and 13 Jbeta primers. The repertoire was sequenced with immunoSEQ multiplex PCR; TCRdb's copy has only in-frame clones and lacks some. The table includes 100,000 to 150,000 clones, more than 65% detected once. Material: PBMCs. The receptors were gathered from a male donor in good health and CMV-seropositive.

This clone was seen only a few times. The V and J genes are TRBV14 and TRBJ2-3; 7 nucleotides line up with TRBD1. From germline, CDR1 is SGHDN and CDR2 FVKESK. The CDR3 is made up of 13 amino acids. The J segment lost 7 bases and the V segment lost 6 bases, leaving 7 bases of the junction unmatched. CDR3 DNA sequence: TGTGCCAGCAGTCCCGCACAGGGGAATACGCAGTATTTT. It is translated as CASSPAQGNTQYF.

This rearrangement joins TRBV27 to TRBJ1-5; 8 bases line up with TRBD1. Looked up from germline, CDR1 is MNHEY and CDR2 is SMNVEV (reference sequence). J gave up 0 bases and V 5 bases, and 6 bases lay outside the gene matches. This CDR3 region has 16 residues. CDR3 residues: CASSRIDRGSNQPQHF. The CDR3 DNA sequence: TGTGCCAGCAGTCGAATAGACAGGGGTAGCAATCAGCCCCAGCATTTT.

This clone was detected only once. The chain has TRBV28 and TRBJ2-7, with a tentative D call TRBD1 (6 bases). Germline lookup yields CDR1 MDHEN and CDR2 SYDVKM. The CDR3 covers 15 residues. Deletions cut 6 bases from V and 2 bases from J, with 17 bases between. Here the CDR3 reads CASSRTRGLPYEQYF. As DNA, the CDR3 is TGTGCCAGCAGCCGCACCAGGGGTCTTCCCTACGAGCAGTACTTC.

In regard to this clone: This sample also contains other DNA sequences that code for the same CDR3. This chain links TRBV9 with TRBJ2-1, with 7 bases fitting TRBD2. Trimming cost V 0 bases and J 10 bases; bases outside gene matches: 1. Germline-derived CDR1 and CDR2 are SGDLS and YYNGEE. The CDR3 is made up of 12 amino acids. CDR3 residues: CASSVGGGEQFF. The CDR3, as DNA: TGTGCCAGCAGCGTAGGGGGAGGGGAGCAGTTCTTC. Using reference TRBV9 and TRBJ2-1 for the parts outside the CDR3, the full variable domain is DSGVTQTPKHLITATGQRVTLRCSPRSGDLSVYWYQQSLDQGLQFLIQYYNGEERAKGNILERFSAQQFPDLHSELNLSSLELGDSALYFCASSVGGGEQFFGPGTRLTVL.

The chain links TRBV28 to TRBJ2-1; perhaps TRBD1 as D (7 bases). This CDR3 spans 13 amino acids. In germline, CDR1 is MDHEN, CDR2 SYDVKM. Between the trimmed V and J ends, which lost 7 bases and 4 bases, there was a span of 11 bases. The CDR3 coding sequence is TGTGCCAGCAATGCAGGGGGGTACAATGAGCAGTTCTTC. It translates to CASNAGGYNEQFF.

The chain joins TRBV7-8 to TRBJ2-7; a weak D match, TRBD1 (5 bases). Deletions cut 5 bases from V and 4 bases from J, with 18 bases between. This CDR3 has 15 amino acids. Germline lookup yields CDR1 SGHVS and CDR2 FQNEAQ. The CDR3 region is CASSLGVREDYEQYF. Here the CDR3 DNA reads TGTGCCAGCAGCCTAGGGGTCAGGGAAGATTACGAGCAGTACTTC. The variable domain in full, completed from reference TRBV7-8 and TRBJ2-7, reads GAGVSQSPRYKVAKRGQDVALRCDPISGHVSLFWYQQALGQGPEFLTYFQNEAQLDKSGLPSDRFFAERPEGSVSTLKIQRTQQEDSAVYLCASSLGVREDYEQYFGPGTRLTVT.

The chain links TRBV18 to TRBJ2-3, with 8 bases that match TRBD1. Germline lookup yields CDR1 KGHSH and CDR2 LQKENI. The CDR3 contains 13 residues. With 8 bases clipped from V and 3 bases from J, the junction kept 4 bases outside the gene matches. CDR3 in DNA: TGTGCCAGCGGACAGGGCATAACAGATACGCAGTATTTT. Its translation: CASGQGITDTQYF.

CDR3 DNA: TGTGCCAGCAGTGGAGTCGTGAGTAATGAGCAGTTCTTC. Translation gives CASSGVVSNEQFF. V gene TRBV6-6 combines with J gene TRBJ2-1, with unresolved D. CDR1 is MNHNY, CDR2 SVGAGI, per germline (reference sequence). V was shortened by 5 bases and J by 7 bases, with 12 bases between the two germline ends. This CDR3 region has 13 residues.

This clone was found a few times. V gene TRBV5-1 combines with J gene TRBJ2-7, with 7 positions matching TRBD1. Germline V lookup: CDR1 SGHRS, CDR2 YFSETQ. The CDR3 covers 13 residues. V gave up 4 bases and J gave up 5 bases; unmatched junction bases: 6. The CDR3 sequence is CASSPRTGDEQYF. The CDR3 DNA reads TGCGCCAGCAGCCCGCGGACAGGCGACGAGCAGTACTTC.

The rearrangement links TRBV11-2 to TRBJ2-1, with TRBD1 as a possible D gene (5 bases). Between the trimmed V and J ends, which lost 4 bases and 13 bases, there was a span of 17 bases. Germline CDR1 is SGHAT and CDR2 is FQNNGV. The CDR3 is 13 residues long. Written as DNA, the CDR3 is TGTGCCAGCAGCTCCTATAACGGACAAGTACAGTTCTTC. Translation gives CASSSYNGQVQFF.